Listed below are T cell receptor beta chains from one sample, sequenced in a study of glioma-infiltrating T cells. Using its own MiXCR run on the multiplex PCR reads, TCRdb lists one record per CDR3 protein. The sample includes tens of thousands of distinct CDR3 sequences, roughly 39% of them seen just once. The source material was glioma tissue, nonneoplastic brain tissue, or PBMCs (not recorded which). All receptors come from a human donor with low-grade glioma or glioblastoma, undergoing nonglioma brain surgery, or in good health (not recorded which). Each CDR3 is given with its conserved first and last residue.

j_call v_call cdr3_aa
TRBJ1-1 TRBV12-3/TRBV12-4 CASSFPRTEVFF
TRBJ2-7 TRBV7-9 CASSSSGGQGNEQYF
TRBJ1-1 TRBV11-2 CASSLIMATEAFF
TRBJ2-1 TRBV29-1 CSQKQGTYNEQFF
TRBJ2-7 TRBV7-9 CASSFPADYSLSYEQYF
TRBJ2-1 TRBV29-1 CSVGTGQSSYNEQFF
TRBJ1-2 TRBV19 CASSIDQGSMGYTF
TRBJ2-7 TRBV5-4 CASSDMTGTYEQYF
TRBJ1-1 TRBV27 CASPSLDQNTEAFF
TRBJ2-7 TRBV6-1 CATERESVYEQYF
TRBJ2-1 TRBV18 CASSPRPGLAGTTYNEQFF
TRBJ2-2 TRBV7-9 CASMTEVRSYTGELFF
TRBJ2-5 TRBV6-1 CASKTGVETQYF
TRBJ2-3 TRBV9 CASSVRGAYPDTQYF
TRBJ2-3 TRBV6-2/TRBV6-3 CASSYRQRPTDTQYF
TRBJ1-2 TRBV30 CAWSVGSTLGYTF
TRBJ1-6 TRBV15 CATSRNRGNSPLHF
TRBJ1-2 TRBV14 CASSQGPTGTYGYTF
TRBJ1-3 TRBV28 CASSLEDYSGNTIYF
TRBJ2-7 TRBV9 CASSVAWVGEQYF
TRBJ2-1 TRBV10-3 CAISPGQGASNEQFF
TRBJ1-1 TRBV6-2/TRBV6-3 CASSFGEVNTEAFF
TRBJ1-1 TRBV5-4 CASSPASYTEAFF
TRBJ1-5 TRBV27 CVSSPLGNQPQHF
TRBJ1-6 TRBV6-2/TRBV6-3 CASSILFEAWTGGKVPPLHF
TRBJ1-5 TRBV2 CASRDFRVGIYSNQPQHF
TRBJ1-6 TRBV27 CASSPWTAPTYNSPLHF
TRBJ1-6 TRBV14 CASSRGTINSPLHF
TRBJ2-1 TRBV11-2 CARSAGLALNERFF
TRBJ2-4 TRBV20-1 CSAERGVSAKNIQYF
TRBJ2-1 TRBV6-2/TRBV6-3 CASSATGGGYNEQFF
TRBJ2-7 TRBV7-8 CASSSPAGKLSYEQYF
TRBJ2-1 TRBV7-2 CASSLATGGGEQFF
TRBJ1-2 TRBV6-6 CANLLVGKRITNYGYTF
TRBJ2-3 TRBV3-1 CASSDSGRAGDTQYF
TRBJ1-6 TRBV10-2 CASSESRVSPLHF